This T cell receptor (beta chain) is from a study of regulatory T cells in long-lasting Graves disease. Combining iRepertoire HTBI primers with Arm-PCR of CDR3 regions, the authors built TCR beta libraries. TCRdb re-called the multiplex PCR reads through MiXCR, storing one row per CDR3 protein. The table has roughly 400,000 distinct CDR3 sequences, 16% seen once. Details on this clonotype: One end of the junction varies from germline; a read error may be responsible.

The CDR3 runs to 16 residues. Germline V gene sequence: CDR1 MNHEY, CDR2 SMNVEV (reference sequence). As to time point: newly diagnosed GD, antithyroid drugs for less than 3 months. Following extraction of RNA from PBMCs, that RNA was used to make the TCR library. By American Thyroid Association guidelines, Graves' disease was diagnosed in the cohort. The sample was also linked to a second study, of T cells in Graves' hyperthyroidism and ophthalmopathy. From that study: Those patients with uncontrolled infection, other autoimmune disease, pregnancy or lactation were excluded.

The source of this sequence is a woman younger than 35 with Graves disease. The chain has TRBV27 and TRBJ2-3; 14 bases match TRBD2. The starting material was peripheral blood mononuclear cells (PBMCs), obtained at new diagnosis, from a patient treated with antithyroid drugs. CDR3: CAGSSIRLAGGQTQYF. The CDR3 DNA follows: TGTGCCGGCAGTTCCATAAGACTAGCGGGAGGGCAGACGCAGTATTTT.